A selection of T cell receptor beta chains follows, all from one sample in a study of vaccination effects on CD4 cells after COVID-19. For these receptors, no antigen is known. The assay was immunoSEQ multiplex PCR, and TCRdb's table has in-frame clones only and misses some. The sample carries some 70,000 clones, roughly 80% recorded once. Here the sequenced sample was CD4+ T cells from PBMCs cultured without peptide, taken after COVID-19 vaccination. These receptors came from a human donor who received a COVID-19 vaccine. Each CDR3 is given with its conserved first and last residue. The D gene is left open where the match is weak. Expanded clones are given a class, and other clones once, few, many or no size at all.

size: NA; D: TRBD2; V: TRBV3-1/TRBV3-2; J: TRBJ2-5; DNA: TGTGCCAGCAGCCGGCCTGGGAGGGGAAAGGAGACCCAGTACTTC; CDR3: CASSRPGRGKETQYF
size: NA; D: NA; V: TRBV9; J: TRBJ1-5; DNA: TGTGCCAGCAGCGTAGATCCAGGCTACAATCAGCCCCAGCATTTT; CDR3: CASSVDPGYNQPQHF
size: NA; D: TRBD1; V: TRBV5-1; J: TRBJ2-2; DNA: TGCGCCAGCAGCGGACAGGGGACCGGGGAGCTGTTTTTT; CDR3: CASSGQGTGELFF
size: NA; D: NA; V: TRBV3-1/TRBV3-2; J: TRBJ2-3; DNA: TGTGCCAGCAGCCAGCTCCCCACCCCAGGGGGGCGGACTGATACGCAGTATTTT; CDR3: CASSQLPTPGGRTDTQYF
size: NA; D: NA; V: TRBV29-1; J: TRBJ1-1; DNA: TGCAGCGTTGCGGACACCCTGAACACTGAAGCTTTCTTT; CDR3: CSVADTLNTEAFF
size: NA; D: NA; V: TRBV24-1; J: TRBJ1-2; DNA: TGTGCCACCAGTGATCCAAATAACTATGGCTACACCTTC; CDR3: CATSDPNNYGYTF
size: few; D: TRBD1; V: TRBV5-6; J: TRBJ1-3; DNA: TGTGCCAGCAGACGGACCGGGACAGGGGTGAACACCATATATTTT; CDR3: CASRRTGTGVNTIYF
size: NA; D: NA; V: TRBV28; J: TRBJ1-2; DNA: TGTGCCAGCAGTTTAAAAGGGGATGGCTACACCTTC; CDR3: CASSLKGDGYTF
size: NA; D: NA; V: TRBV4-1; J: TRBJ2-2; DNA: TGCGCCACCTCCCCAGTCAGGGCAGCCCCCGGGGAGCTGTTTTTT; CDR3: CATSPVRAAPGELFF
size: NA; D: NA; V: TRBV2; J: TRBJ1-2; DNA: TGTGCCAGCAGTGAACTATTTGTCAGCGAAAGCTATGGCTACACCTTC; CDR3: CASSELFVSESYGYTF
size: NA; D: TRBD2; V: TRBV6-5; J: TRBJ2-2; DNA: TGTGCCAGCAGTCTAGGACTAGCGCCGACCGGGGAGCTGTTTTTT; CDR3: CASSLGLAPTGELFF
size: NA; D: TRBD1; V: TRBV18; J: TRBJ1-4; DNA: TGTGCCAGCTCCCGCGACAGGGCGACTAATGAAAAACTGTTTTTT; CDR3: CASSRDRATNEKLFF
size: NA; D: TRBD2; V: TRBV4-1; J: TRBJ2-3; DNA: TGCGCCAGCAGCCAAGTTCTAGCGGGGGGGCGGGATACGCAGTATTTT; CDR3: CASSQVLAGGRDTQYF
size: few; D: TRBD1; V: TRBV19; J: TRBJ1-5; DNA: TGTGCCAGTAGTAAACCACAGGGGGTAGGCAATCAGCCCCAGCATTTT; CDR3: CASSKPQGVGNQPQHF
size: once; D: NA; V: TRBV11-2; J: TRBJ1-1; DNA: TGTGCCAGCAGCGACGGCTACAGGGACATGAACACTGAAGCTTTCTTT; CDR3: CASSDGYRDMNTEAFF
size: NA; D: NA; V: TRBV5-1; J: TRBJ2-2; DNA: TGCGCCAGCAGCCGAGATTACACCGGGGAGCTGTTTTTT; CDR3: CASSRDYTGELFF
size: NA; D: TRBD2; V: TRBV5-1; J: TRBJ2-5; DNA: TGCGCCAGCAGTTTGGCCGGGGGGGCCACAGAGACCCAGTACTTC; CDR3: CASSLAGGATETQYF
size: once; D: TRBD1; V: TRBV27; J: TRBJ2-3; DNA: TGTGCCAGCAGTACCAGGGGGCTCGCAGATACGCAGTATTTT; CDR3: CASSTRGLADTQYF
size: NA; D: NA; V: TRBV3-1/TRBV3-2; J: TRBJ2-1; DNA: TGTGCCAGCAGCCAAGTTATAGGCAATGAGCAGTTCTTC; CDR3: CASSQVIGNEQFF
size: NA; D: NA; V: TRBV30; J: TRBJ1-1; DNA: TGTGCCTGGAACAGAGGGGCCGTGAACACTGAAGCTTTCTTT; CDR3: CAWNRGAVNTEAFF
size: NA; D: NA; V: TRBV29-1; J: TRBJ2-2; DNA: TGCAGCGTTTGTCCAGACAACACCGGGGAGCTGTTTTTT; CDR3: CSVCPDNTGELFF
size: NA; D: TRBD2; V: TRBV27; J: TRBJ2-1; DNA: TGTGCCAGCAGTCGGACTAGCGGGGCGAAATGGGGTGAGCAGTTCTTC; CDR3: CASSRTSGAKWGEQFF
size: NA; D: TRBD2; V: TRBV6-5; J: TRBJ2-2; DNA: TGTGCCAGCGCCTTAGCGGGGGTGGACACCGGGGAGCTGTTTTTT; CDR3: CASALAGVDTGELFF
size: NA; D: TRBD1; V: TRBV12-3/TRBV12-4; J: TRBJ1-5; DNA: TGTGCCAGCAGGGGACAGGGCGGTCAGCCCCAGCATTTT; CDR3: CASRGQGGQPQHF
size: NA; D: NA; V: TRBV6-5; J: TRBJ1-1; DNA: TGTGCCAGCAGTTACTCAAGGGTATCCACTGAAGCTTTCTTT; CDR3: CASSYSRVSTEAFF
size: few; D: NA; V: TRBV18; J: TRBJ1-3; DNA: TGTGCCAGCTCACCTTCTAACGTCCAGGGGAATGGAAACACCATATATTTT; CDR3: CASSPSNVQGNGNTIYF
size: NA; D: NA; V: TRBV29-1; J: TRBJ2-2; DNA: TGCAGCGTTTCATGGGGGGACACCGGGGAGCTGTTTTTT; CDR3: CSVSWGDTGELFF
size: NA; D: NA; V: TRBV30; J: TRBJ1-1; DNA: TGTGCCTGGAGTCCAACAGGGAGGACTGAAGCTTTCTTT; CDR3: CAWSPTGRTEAFF
size: NA; D: TRBD2; V: TRBV6-2/TRBV6-3; J: TRBJ2-1; DNA: TGTGCCAGCAGTTATTCGAAGGCTAGCGGGGGGATTCCCAATGAGCAGTTCTTC; CDR3: CASSYSKASGGIPNEQFF
size: NA; D: NA; V: TRBV19; J: TRBJ2-5; DNA: TGTGCCAGTAGGCCGTTGGGCCAAGAGACCCAGTACTTC; CDR3: CASRPLGQETQYF
size: once; D: TRBD1; V: TRBV19; J: TRBJ2-1; DNA: TGTGCCAGTAGCCCCCTGGGACAGACATACAATGAGCAGTTCTTC; CDR3: CASSPLGQTYNEQFF
size: NA; D: NA; V: TRBV6-2/TRBV6-3; J: TRBJ1-5; DNA: TGTGCCAGCAGTTACCTAGCCCAGCCCCAGCATTTT; CDR3: CASSYLAQPQHF